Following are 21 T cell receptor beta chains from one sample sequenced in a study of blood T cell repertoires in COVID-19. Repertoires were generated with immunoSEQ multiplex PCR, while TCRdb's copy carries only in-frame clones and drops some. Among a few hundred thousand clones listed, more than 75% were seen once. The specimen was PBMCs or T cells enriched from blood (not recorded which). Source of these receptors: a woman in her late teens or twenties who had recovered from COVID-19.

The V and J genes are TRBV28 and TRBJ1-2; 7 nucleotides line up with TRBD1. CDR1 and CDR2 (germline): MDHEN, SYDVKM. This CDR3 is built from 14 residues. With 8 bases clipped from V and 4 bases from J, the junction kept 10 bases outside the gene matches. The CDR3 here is CASLLGTAGYGYTF. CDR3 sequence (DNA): TGTGCCAGCCTGCTGGGGACAGCTGGCTATGGCTACACCTTC.

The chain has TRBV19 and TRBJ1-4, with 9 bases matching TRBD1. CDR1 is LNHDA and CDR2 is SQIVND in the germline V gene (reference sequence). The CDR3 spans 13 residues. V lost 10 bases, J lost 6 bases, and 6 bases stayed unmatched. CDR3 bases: TGTGCCACCGGGGACAGGGTTTATGAAAAACTGTTTTTT. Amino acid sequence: CATGDRVYEKLFF.

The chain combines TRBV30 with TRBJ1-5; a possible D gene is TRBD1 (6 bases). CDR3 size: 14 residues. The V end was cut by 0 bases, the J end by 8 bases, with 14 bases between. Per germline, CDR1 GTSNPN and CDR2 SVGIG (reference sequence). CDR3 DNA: TGTGCCTGGAGTGTACTAAGGGGGATGGAGCCCCAGCATTTT. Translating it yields CAWSVLRGMEPQHF.

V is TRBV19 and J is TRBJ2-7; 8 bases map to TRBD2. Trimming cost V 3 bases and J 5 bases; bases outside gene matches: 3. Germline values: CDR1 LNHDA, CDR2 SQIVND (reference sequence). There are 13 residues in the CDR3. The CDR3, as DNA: TGTGCCAGTAGTATGGGACTAGTGAACGAGCAGTACTTC. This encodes CASSMGLVNEQYF.

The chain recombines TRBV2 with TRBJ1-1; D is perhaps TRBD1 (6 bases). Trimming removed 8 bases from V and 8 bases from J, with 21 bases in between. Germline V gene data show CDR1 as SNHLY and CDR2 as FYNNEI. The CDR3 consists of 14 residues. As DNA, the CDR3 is TGTGCCAGCCTTTCAGGGACATCGGCGTCGGAAGCTTTCTTT. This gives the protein CASLSGTSASEAFF.

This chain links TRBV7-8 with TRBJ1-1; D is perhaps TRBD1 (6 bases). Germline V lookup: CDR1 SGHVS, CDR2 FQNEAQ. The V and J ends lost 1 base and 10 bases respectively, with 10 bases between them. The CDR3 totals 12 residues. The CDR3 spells CASSLGGRGAFF. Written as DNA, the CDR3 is TGTGCCAGCAGCTTAGGTGGCAGGGGAGCTTTCTTT. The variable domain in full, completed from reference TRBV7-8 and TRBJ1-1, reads GAGVSQSPRYKVAKRGQDVALRCDPISGHVSLFWYQQALGQGPEFLTYFQNEAQLDKSGLPSDRFFAERPEGSVSTLKIQRTQQEDSAVYLCASSLGGRGAFFGQGTRLTVV.

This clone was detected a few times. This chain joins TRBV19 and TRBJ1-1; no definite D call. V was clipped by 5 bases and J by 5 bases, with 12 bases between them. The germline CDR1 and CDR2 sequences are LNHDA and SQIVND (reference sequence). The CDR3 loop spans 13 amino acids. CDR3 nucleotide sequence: TGTGCCAGTAGTGCATCGATTCGGACTGAAGCTTTCTTT. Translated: CASSASIRTEAFF.

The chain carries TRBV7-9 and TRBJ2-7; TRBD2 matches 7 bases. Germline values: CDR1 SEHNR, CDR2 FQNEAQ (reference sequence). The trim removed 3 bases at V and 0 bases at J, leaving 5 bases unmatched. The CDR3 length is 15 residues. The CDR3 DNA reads TGTGCCAGCAGCTTTCCGGGAGGACGCTCCTACGAGCAGTACTTC. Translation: CASSFPGGRSYEQYF.

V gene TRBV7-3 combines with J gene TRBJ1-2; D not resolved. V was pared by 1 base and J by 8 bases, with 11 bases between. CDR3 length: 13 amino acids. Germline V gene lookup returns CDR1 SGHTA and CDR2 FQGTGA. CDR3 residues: CASSLNGFSGYTF. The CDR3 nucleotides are TGTGCCAGCAGCTTAAATGGGTTTAGCGGCTACACCTTC.

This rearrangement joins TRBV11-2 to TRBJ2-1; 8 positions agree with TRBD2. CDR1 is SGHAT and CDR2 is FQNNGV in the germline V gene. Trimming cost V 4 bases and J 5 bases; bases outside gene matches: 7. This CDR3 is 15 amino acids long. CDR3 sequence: CASSSPGLGDNEQFF. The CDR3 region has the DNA TGTGCCAGCAGCTCTCCGGGACTAGGAGACAATGAGCAGTTCTTC.

The CDR3 region has the DNA TGCGCCAGCAGCCTCTCTAGCACCGGGGAGCTGTTTTTT. Residues: CASSLSSTGELFF. The rearrangement uses TRBV4-1 and TRBJ2-2, with unresolved D. The V gene's germline CDR1 is MGHRA and CDR2 YSYEKL. With 4 bases removed from V and 4 bases from J, the gap between germline ends came to 7 bases. CDR3 length equals 13 residues.

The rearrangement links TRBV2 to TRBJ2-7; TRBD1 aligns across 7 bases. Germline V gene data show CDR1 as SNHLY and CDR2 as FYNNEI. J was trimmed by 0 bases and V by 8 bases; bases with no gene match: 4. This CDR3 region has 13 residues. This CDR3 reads CASCRGTSYEQYF. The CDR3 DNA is TGTGCCAGCTGCAGGGGGACCTCCTACGAGCAGTACTTC.

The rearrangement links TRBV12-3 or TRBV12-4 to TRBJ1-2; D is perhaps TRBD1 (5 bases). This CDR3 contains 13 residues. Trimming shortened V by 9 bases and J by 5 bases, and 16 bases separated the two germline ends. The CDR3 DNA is TGTGCCAGTACTGGGGGAGGCGATTATGGCTACACCTTC. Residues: CASTGGGDYGYTF.

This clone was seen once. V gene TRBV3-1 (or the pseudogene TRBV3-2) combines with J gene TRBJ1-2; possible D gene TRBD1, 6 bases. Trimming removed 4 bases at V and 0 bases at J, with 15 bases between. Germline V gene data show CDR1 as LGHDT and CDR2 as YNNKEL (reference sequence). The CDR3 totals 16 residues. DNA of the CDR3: TGTGCCAGCAGCCGACGCCGGGACACCTCTAACTATGGCTACACCTTC. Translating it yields CASSRRRDTSNYGYTF.

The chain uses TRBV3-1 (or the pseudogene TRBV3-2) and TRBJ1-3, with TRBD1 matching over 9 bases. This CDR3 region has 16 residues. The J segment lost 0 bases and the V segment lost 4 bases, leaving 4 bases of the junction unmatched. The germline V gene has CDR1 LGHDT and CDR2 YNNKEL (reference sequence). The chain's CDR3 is CASSPSTGGSGNTIYF. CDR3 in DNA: TGTGCCAGCAGCCCATCGACAGGGGGCTCTGGAAACACCATATATTTT.

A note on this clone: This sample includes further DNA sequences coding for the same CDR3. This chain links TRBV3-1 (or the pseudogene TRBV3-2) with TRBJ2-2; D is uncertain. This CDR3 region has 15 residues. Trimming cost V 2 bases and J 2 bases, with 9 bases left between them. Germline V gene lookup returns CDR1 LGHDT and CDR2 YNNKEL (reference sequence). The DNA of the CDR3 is TGTGCCAGCAGCCAAAGAGGCCTAAACACCGGGGAGCTGTTTTTT. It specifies CASSQRGLNTGELFF.

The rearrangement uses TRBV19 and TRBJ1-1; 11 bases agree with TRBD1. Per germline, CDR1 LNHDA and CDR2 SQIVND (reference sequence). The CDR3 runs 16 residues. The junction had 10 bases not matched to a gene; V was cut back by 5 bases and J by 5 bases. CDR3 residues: CASSQLGQGARTEAFF. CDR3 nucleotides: TGTGCCAGTAGTCAACTCGGACAGGGGGCGCGAACTGAAGCTTTCTTT. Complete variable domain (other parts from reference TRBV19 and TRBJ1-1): DGGITQSPKYLFRKEGQNVTLSCEQNLNHDAMYWYRQDPGQGLRLIYYSQIVNDFQKGDIAEGYSVSREKKESFPLTVTSAQKNPTAFYLCASSQLGQGARTEAFFGQGTRLTVV.

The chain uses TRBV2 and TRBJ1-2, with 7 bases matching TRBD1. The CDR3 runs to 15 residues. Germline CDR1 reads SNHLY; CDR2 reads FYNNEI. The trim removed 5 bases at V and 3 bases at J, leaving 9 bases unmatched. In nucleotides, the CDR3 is TGTGCCAGCAGTTCCGACAGGGTGGGTTACTATGGCTACACCTTC. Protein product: CASSSDRVGYYGYTF.

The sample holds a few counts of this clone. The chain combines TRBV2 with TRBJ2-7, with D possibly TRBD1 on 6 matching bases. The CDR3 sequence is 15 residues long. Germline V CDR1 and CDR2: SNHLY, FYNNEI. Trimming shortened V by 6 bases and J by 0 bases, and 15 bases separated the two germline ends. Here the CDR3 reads CASSHRESSSYEQYF. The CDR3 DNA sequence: TGTGCCAGCAGCCACAGGGAGTCCAGCTCCTACGAGCAGTACTTC.

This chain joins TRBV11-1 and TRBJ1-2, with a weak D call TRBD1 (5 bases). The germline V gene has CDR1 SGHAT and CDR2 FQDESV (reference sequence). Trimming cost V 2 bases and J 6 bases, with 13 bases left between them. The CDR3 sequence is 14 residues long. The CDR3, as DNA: TGTGCCAGCAGCTTAACCAGGGCCTTCGATGGCTACACCTTC. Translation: CASSLTRAFDGYTF. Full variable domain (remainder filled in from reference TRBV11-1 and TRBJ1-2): EAEVAQSPRYKITEKSQAVAFWCDPISGHATLYWYRQILGQGPELLVQFQDESVVDDSQLPKDRFSAERLKGVDSTLKIQPAELGDSAMYLCASSLTRAFDGYTFGSGTRLTVV.

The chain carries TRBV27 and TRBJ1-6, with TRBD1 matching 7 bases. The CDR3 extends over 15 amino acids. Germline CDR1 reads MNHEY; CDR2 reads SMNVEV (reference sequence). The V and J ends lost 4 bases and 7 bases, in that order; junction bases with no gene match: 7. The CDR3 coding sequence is TGTGCCAGCAGTTCCCCAGGACAGGAGAATTCACCCCTCCACTTT. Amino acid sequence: CASSSPGQENSPLHF.